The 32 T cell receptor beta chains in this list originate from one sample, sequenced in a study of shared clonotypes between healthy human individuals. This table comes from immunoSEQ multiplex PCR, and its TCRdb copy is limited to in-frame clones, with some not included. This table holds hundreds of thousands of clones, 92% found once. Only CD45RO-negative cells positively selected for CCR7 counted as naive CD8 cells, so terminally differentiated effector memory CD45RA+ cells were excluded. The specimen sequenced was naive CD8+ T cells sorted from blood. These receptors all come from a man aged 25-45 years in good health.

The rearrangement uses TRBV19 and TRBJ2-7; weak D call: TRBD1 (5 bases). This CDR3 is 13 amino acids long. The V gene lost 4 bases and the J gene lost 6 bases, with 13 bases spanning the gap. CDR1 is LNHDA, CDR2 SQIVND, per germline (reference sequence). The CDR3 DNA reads TGTGCCAGTAGTACCCAGGGCTGGGGCGAGCAGTACTTC. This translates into CASSTQGWGEQYF.

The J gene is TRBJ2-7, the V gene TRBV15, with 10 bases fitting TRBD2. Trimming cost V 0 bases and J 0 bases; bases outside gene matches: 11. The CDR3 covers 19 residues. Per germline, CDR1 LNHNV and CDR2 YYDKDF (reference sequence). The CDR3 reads CATSRDKQLAGVGSYEQYF. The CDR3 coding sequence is TGTGCCACCAGCAGAGATAAGCAGCTAGCGGGAGTGGGCTCCTACGAGCAGTACTTC.

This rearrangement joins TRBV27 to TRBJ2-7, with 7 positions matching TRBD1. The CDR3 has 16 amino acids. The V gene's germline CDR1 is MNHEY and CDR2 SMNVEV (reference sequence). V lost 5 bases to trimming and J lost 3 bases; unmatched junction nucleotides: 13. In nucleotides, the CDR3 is TGTGCCAGCAGTATTCTCCCTCCGGGACAGAACTACGAGCAGTACTTC. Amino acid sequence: CASSILPPGQNYEQYF.

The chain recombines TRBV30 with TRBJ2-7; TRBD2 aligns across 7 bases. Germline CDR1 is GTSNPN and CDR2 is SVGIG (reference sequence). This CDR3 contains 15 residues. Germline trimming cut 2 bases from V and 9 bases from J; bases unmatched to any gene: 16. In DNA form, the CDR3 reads TGTGCCTGGAGTTTTGGGGAGGGGTCCTCATTCGGGCAGTACTTC. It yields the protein CAWSFGEGSSFGQYF.

The CDR3 reads CASSWTGMEEKLFF. The CDR3 bases are TGCGCCAGCAGCTGGACAGGGATGGAAGAAAAACTGTTTTTT. This chain links TRBV5-1 with TRBJ1-4, with 8 bases matching TRBD1. Germline CDR1 and CDR2: SGHRS and YFSETQ. V was clipped by 3 bases and J by 8 bases; unmatched bases: 6. The CDR3 is 14 residues long.

DNA of the CDR3: TGTGCCACCAGCATCGAGGTTTCCCGCCGTACGTACGGGGCCAACGTCCTGACTTTC. Translation: CATSIEVSRRTYGANVLTF. The V gene is TRBV15, the J gene TRBJ2-6; D unresolved. The V gene lost 4 bases and the J gene lost 4 bases, with 23 bases spanning the gap. Germline CDR1 reads LNHNV; CDR2 reads YYDKDF (reference sequence). This CDR3 spans 19 amino acids.

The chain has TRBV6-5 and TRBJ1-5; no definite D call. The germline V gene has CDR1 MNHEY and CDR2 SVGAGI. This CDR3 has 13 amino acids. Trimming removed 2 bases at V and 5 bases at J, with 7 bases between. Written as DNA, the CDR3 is TGTGCCAGCAGTTACAGGAGCTATCAGCCCCAGCATTTT. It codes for CASSYRSYQPQHF.

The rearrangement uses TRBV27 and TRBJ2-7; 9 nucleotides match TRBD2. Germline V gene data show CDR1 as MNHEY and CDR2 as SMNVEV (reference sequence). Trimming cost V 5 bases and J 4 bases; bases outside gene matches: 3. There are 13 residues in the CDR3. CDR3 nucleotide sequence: TGTGCCAGCAGTGCGGGAGGGCTTTACGAGCAGTACTTC. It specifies CASSAGGLYEQYF.

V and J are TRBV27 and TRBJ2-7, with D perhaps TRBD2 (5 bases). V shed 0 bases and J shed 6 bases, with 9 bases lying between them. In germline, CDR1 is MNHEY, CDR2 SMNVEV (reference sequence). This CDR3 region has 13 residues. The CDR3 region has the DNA TGTGCCAGCAGTTTATCTAGCGTCGGCGAGCAGTACTTC. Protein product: CASSLSSVGEQYF.

CDR3 sequence reads: CSCRGYNEQFF. In DNA, the CDR3 is TGCAGCTGCCGAGGCTACAATGAGCAGTTCTTC. The V gene is TRBV29-1, the J gene TRBJ2-1, with unresolved D. Germline V gene lookup returns CDR1 SQVTM and CDR2 ANQGSEA. The CDR3 has 11 residues. V lost 8 bases, J lost 3 bases, and 8 bases lay in between.

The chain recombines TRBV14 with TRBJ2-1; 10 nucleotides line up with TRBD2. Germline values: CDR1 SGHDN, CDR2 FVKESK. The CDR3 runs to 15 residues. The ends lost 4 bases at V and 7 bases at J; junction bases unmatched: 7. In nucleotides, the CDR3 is TGTGCCAGCAGCCTTCTAGCGGGAGCTAAGAATGAGCAGTTCTTC. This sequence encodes CASSLLAGAKNEQFF.

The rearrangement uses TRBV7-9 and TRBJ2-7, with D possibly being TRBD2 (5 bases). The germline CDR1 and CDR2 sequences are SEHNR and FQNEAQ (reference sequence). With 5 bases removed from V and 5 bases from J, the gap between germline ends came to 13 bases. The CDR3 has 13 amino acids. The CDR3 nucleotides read TGTGCCAGCAGCGTATCGGGATGGGACGAGCAGTACTTC. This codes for CASSVSGWDEQYF.

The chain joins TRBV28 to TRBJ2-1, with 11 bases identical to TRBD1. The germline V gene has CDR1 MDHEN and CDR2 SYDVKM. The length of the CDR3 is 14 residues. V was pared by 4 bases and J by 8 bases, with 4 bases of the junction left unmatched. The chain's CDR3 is CASSWTGGTDEQFF. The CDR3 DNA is TGTGCCAGCAGTTGGACAGGGGGCACGGATGAGCAGTTCTTC.

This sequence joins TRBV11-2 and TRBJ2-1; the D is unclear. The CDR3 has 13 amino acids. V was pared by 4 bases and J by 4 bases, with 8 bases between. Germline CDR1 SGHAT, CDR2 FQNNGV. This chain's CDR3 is CASSSANYNEQFF. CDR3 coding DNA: TGTGCCAGCAGCTCCGCTAATTACAATGAGCAGTTCTTC.

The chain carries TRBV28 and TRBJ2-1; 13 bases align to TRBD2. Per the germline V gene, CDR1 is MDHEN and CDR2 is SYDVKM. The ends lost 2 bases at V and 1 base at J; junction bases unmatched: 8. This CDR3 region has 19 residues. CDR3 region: CASSLGGLAGVGSYNEQFF. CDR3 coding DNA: TGTGCCAGCAGTTTAGGTGGACTAGCGGGAGTAGGGTCCTACAATGAGCAGTTCTTC.

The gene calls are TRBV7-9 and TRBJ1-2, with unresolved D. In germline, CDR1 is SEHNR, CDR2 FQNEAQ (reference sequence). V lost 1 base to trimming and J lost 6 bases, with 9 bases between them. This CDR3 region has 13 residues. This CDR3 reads CASSLGNSDGYTF. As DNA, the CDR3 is TGTGCCAGCAGCTTAGGGAACTCAGATGGCTACACCTTC.

CDR3 DNA sequence: TGCAGCGTTGACCGCGAGAATGAAAACATTCAGTACTTC. Translated: CSVDRENENIQYF. The chain employs TRBV29-1 and TRBJ2-4; D is undetermined. Per germline, CDR1 SQVTM and CDR2 ANQGSEA. V was trimmed by 3 bases and J by 5 bases, leaving 11 bases between them. The CDR3 loop spans 13 amino acids. The full variable domain, completed using reference TRBV29-1 and TRBJ2-4, is SAVISQKPSRDICQRGTSLTIQCQVDSQVTMMFWYRQQPGQSLTLIATANQGSEATYESGFVIDKFPISRPNLTFSTLTVSNMSPEDSSIYLCSVDRENENIQYFGAGTRLSVL.

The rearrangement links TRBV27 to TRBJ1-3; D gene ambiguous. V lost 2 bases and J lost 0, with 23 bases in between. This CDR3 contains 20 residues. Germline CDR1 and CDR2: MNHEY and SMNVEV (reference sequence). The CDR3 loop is CASSLSSPGVRIGSGNTIYF. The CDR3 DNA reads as TGTGCCAGCAGTTTAAGCAGCCCTGGAGTGAGGATCGGCTCTGGAAACACCATATATTTT.

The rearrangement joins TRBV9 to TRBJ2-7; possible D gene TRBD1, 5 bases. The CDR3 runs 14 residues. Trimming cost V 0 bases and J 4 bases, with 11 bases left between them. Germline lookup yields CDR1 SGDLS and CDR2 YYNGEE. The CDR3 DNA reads TGTGCCAGCAGCGTAGGCGACAGTATATACGAGCAGTACTTC. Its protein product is CASSVGDSIYEQYF. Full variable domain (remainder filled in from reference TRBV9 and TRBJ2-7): DSGVTQTPKHLITATGQRVTLRCSPRSGDLSVYWYQQSLDQGLQFLIQYYNGEERAKGNILERFSAQQFPDLHSELNLSSLELGDSALYFCASSVGDSIYEQYFGPGTRLTVT.

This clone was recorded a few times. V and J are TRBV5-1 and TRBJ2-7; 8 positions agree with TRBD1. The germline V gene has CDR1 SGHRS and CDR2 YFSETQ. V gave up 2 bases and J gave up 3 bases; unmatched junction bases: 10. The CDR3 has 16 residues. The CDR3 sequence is CASSLETGDRVYEQYF. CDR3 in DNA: TGCGCCAGCAGCTTAGAGACAGGGGATAGGGTCTACGAGCAGTACTTC.

This CDR3 is CAGGQGSTGELFF. The CDR3 coding sequence is TGTGCCGGGGGCCAGGGGTCCACCGGGGAGCTGTTTTTT. The chain employs TRBV19 and TRBJ2-2; perhaps TRBD1 as D (6 bases). Germline loops: CDR1 LNHDA, CDR2 SQIVND (reference sequence). CDR3 length: 13 residues. V was shortened by 11 bases and J by 4 bases, with 14 bases between the two germline ends.

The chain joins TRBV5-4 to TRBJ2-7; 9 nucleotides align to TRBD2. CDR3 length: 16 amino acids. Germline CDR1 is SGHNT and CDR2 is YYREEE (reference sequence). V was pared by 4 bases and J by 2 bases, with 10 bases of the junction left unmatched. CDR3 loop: CASSPDSGSVTYEQYF. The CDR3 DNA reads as TGTGCCAGCAGCCCGGATAGCGGGAGTGTAACCTACGAGCAGTACTTC. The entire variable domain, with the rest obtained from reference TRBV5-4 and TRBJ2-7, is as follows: ETGVTQSPTHLIKTRGQQVTLRCSSQSGHNTVSWYQQALGQGPQFIFQYYREEENGRGNFPPRFSGLQFPNYSSELNVNALELDDSALYLCASSPDSGSVTYEQYFGPGTRLTVT.

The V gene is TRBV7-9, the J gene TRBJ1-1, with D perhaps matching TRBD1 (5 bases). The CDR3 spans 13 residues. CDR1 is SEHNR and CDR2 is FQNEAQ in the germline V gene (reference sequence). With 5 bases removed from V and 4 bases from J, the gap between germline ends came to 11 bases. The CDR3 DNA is TGTGCCAGCAGCGGAAAGAGGGGCACTGAAGCTTTCTTT. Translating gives CASSGKRGTEAFF.

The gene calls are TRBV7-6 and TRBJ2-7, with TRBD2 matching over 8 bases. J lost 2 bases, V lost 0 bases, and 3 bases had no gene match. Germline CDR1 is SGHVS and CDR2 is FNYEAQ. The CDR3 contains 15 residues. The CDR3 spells CASSLAPSGPYEQYF. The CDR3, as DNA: TGTGCCAGCAGCTTAGCCCCTAGCGGGCCCTACGAGCAGTACTTC.

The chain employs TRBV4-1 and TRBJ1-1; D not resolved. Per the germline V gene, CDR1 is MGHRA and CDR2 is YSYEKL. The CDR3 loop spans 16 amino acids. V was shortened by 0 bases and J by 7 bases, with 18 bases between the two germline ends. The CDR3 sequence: CASSQEMSWGGGEAFF. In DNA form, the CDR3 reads TGCGCCAGCAGCCAAGAGATGTCATGGGGAGGCGGTGAAGCTTTCTTT.

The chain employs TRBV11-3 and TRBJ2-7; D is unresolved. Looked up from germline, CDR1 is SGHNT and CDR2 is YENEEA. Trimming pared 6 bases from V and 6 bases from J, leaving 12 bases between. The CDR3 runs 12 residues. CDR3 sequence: CASSSKSGEQYF. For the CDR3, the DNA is TGTGCCAGCAGTTCCAAGTCGGGCGAGCAGTACTTC.

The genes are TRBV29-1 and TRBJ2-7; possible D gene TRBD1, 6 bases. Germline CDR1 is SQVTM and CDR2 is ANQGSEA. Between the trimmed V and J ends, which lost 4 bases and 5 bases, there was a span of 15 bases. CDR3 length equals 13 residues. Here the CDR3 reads CSVATGLEDEQYF. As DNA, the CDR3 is TGCAGCGTTGCAACAGGGCTGGAAGACGAGCAGTACTTC.

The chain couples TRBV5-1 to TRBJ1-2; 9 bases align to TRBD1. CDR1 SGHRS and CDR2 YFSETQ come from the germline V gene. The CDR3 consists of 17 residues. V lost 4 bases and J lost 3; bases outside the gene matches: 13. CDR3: CASSPSDRGRFDYGYTF. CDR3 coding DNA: TGCGCCAGCAGCCCTTCGGACAGGGGCCGTTTTGACTATGGCTACACCTTC.

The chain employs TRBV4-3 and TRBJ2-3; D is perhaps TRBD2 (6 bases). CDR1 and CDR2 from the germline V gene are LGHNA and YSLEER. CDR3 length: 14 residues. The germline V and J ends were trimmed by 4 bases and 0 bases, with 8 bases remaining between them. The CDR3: CASSLSGSTDTQYF. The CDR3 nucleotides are TGCGCCAGCAGCCTCAGCGGGAGCACAGATACGCAGTATTTT.

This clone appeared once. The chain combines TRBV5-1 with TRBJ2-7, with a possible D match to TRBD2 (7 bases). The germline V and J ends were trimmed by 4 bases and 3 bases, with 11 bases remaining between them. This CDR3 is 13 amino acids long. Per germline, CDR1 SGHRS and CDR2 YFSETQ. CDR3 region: CASSPGEGYEQYF. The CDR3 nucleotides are TGCGCCAGCAGCCCAGGGGAGGGCTACGAGCAGTACTTC.

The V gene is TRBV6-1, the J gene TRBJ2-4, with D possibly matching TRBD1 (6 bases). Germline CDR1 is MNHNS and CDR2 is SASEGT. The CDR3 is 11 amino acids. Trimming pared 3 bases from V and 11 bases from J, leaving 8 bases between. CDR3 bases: TGTGCCAGCAGTGAGGGGGCCCTTCAGTACTTC. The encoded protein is CASSEGALQYF.

In nucleotides, the CDR3 is TGTGCCAGCAGTTTGGTCGGGGGCAATGAGCAGTTCTTC. Amino acids: CASSLVGGNEQFF. The chain couples TRBV27 to TRBJ2-1; D may be TRBD2 (6 bases). This CDR3 is 13 amino acids long. Germline loops: CDR1 MNHEY, CDR2 SMNVEV (reference sequence). The V end was cut by 3 bases, the J end by 6 bases, with 9 bases between.